A single sample is the source of the 29 T cell receptor beta chains below, sequenced in a study of blood T cell repertoires in COVID-19. Profiled with immunoSEQ multiplex PCR; TCRdb holds only in-frame clones, not every one. The data show roughly 95,000 clones, about four fifths seen once. What was sequenced was peripheral blood. Receptors were obtained from a man older than 75 with acute or convalescent COVID-19.

V is TRBV9 and J is TRBJ1-6; D is unclear. The V end was cut by 0 bases, the J end by 6 bases, with 7 bases between. CDR1 is SGDLS and CDR2 is YYNGEE in the germline V gene. CDR3 length: 14 residues. The CDR3 nucleotides read TGTGCCAGCAGCGTAGAGAGGGTTAATTCACCCCTCCACTTT. It codes for CASSVERVNSPLHF.

The V gene is TRBV7-2, the J gene TRBJ1-3; D is uncertain. Germline V gene lookup returns CDR1 SGHTA and CDR2 FQGNSA. CDR3 size: 14 residues. The germline V and J ends were trimmed by 5 bases and 2 bases, with 10 bases remaining between them. CDR3 protein: CASSPTPAGNTIYF. For the CDR3, the DNA is TGTGCCAGCAGCCCCACGCCGGCTGGAAACACCATATATTTT.

The CDR3 protein is CASSENHYPRYF. DNA for the CDR3: TGTGCCAGCAGCGAGAATCACTACCCAAGGTACTTC. The chain recombines TRBV5-4 with TRBJ2-7; D is uncertain. CDR3 length equals 12 residues. V was cut by 4 bases and J by 12 bases, with 17 bases left in between. Germline V CDR1 and CDR2: SGHNT, YYREEE (reference sequence). The full variable domain, with the rest looked up from reference TRBV5-4 and TRBJ2-7, is ETGVTQSPTHLIKTRGQQVTLRCSSQSGHNTVSWYQQALGQGPQFIFQYYREEENGRGNFPPRFSGLQFPNYSSELNVNALELDDSALYLCASSENHYPRYFGPGTRLTVT.

The sample holds a few counts of this clone. The V and J genes are TRBV27 and TRBJ2-1, with 9 bases fitting TRBD2. This CDR3 has 16 residues. Looked up from germline, CDR1 is MNHEY and CDR2 is SMNVEV (reference sequence). V gave up 3 bases and J gave up 8 bases; unmatched junction bases: 11. The CDR3 DNA reads TGTGCCAGCAGTTTTACCGTAGCGGGAGCCTGGCATGAGCAGTTCTTC. Translated: CASSFTVAGAWHEQFF.

This clone was detected a few times. The gene calls are TRBV2 and TRBJ2-5, with 9 bases lining up with TRBD2. CDR1 SNHLY and CDR2 FYNNEI come from the germline V gene. The ends lost 6 bases at V and 9 bases at J; junction bases unmatched: 14. The CDR3 covers 15 residues. CDR3 amino acids: CASRQERGGAGAQYF. The CDR3 nucleotides read TGTGCCAGCAGGCAAGAACGCGGGGGGGCTGGGGCCCAGTACTTC.

The rearrangement joins TRBV28 to TRBJ1-2; TRBD1 aligns across 10 bases. V was pared by 6 bases and J by 8 bases, with 15 bases of the junction left unmatched. CDR1 is MDHEN and CDR2 is SYDVKM in the germline V gene. The CDR3 is 16 residues long. CDR3 sequence (DNA): TGTGCCAGCAGACCCTTACTCGGGACAGGGGTTTGGGGCTACACCTTC. It yields the protein CASRPLLGTGVWGYTF.

This clone has only one observation. The chain carries TRBV6-2 or TRBV6-3 and TRBJ1-5; no firm D call. V lost 4 bases and J 0 bases, leaving 13 bases between the germline ends. The germline CDR1 and CDR2 sequences are MNHEY and SVGEGT. There are 16 residues in the CDR3. The CDR3 is CASSSPRTYSNQPQHF. For the CDR3, the DNA is TGTGCCAGCAGTTCCCCCCGAACATATAGCAATCAGCCCCAGCATTTT.

The chain joins TRBV29-1 to TRBJ1-1; D is undetermined. Looked up from germline, CDR1 is SQVTM and CDR2 is ANQGSEA. This CDR3 has 10 amino acids. Trimming removed 4 bases at V and 3 bases at J, with 3 bases between. The CDR3 DNA reads as TGCAGCGTTGCAGACACTGAAGCTTTCTTT. Translation: CSVADTEAFF. Combining the CDR3 with reference TRBV29-1 and TRBJ1-1 gives the whole variable domain SAVISQKPSRDICQRGTSLTIQCQVDSQVTMMFWYRQQPGQSLTLIATANQGSEATYESGFVIDKFPISRPNLTFSTLTVSNMSPEDSSIYLCSVADTEAFFGQGTRLTVV.

The rearrangement links TRBV6-2 or TRBV6-3 to TRBJ2-7; 13 nucleotides line up with TRBD2. Germline values: CDR1 MNHEY, CDR2 SVGEGT. Trimming took 5 bases from V and 5 from J; bases not matched to a gene: 9. The CDR3 is made up of 16 amino acids. CDR3 region: CASSPQTSGRIHEQYF. The CDR3 nucleotides are TGTGCCAGCAGTCCCCAGACTAGCGGGAGGATCCACGAGCAGTACTTC.

The chain uses TRBV20-1 and TRBJ2-7; 9 positions agree with TRBD2. Germline V lookup: CDR1 DFQATT, CDR2 SNEGSKA (reference sequence). This CDR3 is 15 amino acids long. V trimming: 3 bases; J trimming: 2 bases; junction bases outside the gene matches: 8. The CDR3 is CSASSGGPSAYEQYF. The CDR3 DNA follows: TGCAGTGCTAGTAGCGGGGGCCCCTCAGCCTACGAGCAGTACTTC.

The chain uses TRBV27 and TRBJ2-2, with D possibly matching TRBD2 (6 bases). V lost 2 bases, J lost 7 bases, and 14 bases lay in between. CDR1 is MNHEY and CDR2 is SMNVEV in the germline V gene (reference sequence). The CDR3 runs 15 residues. CDR3 sequence: CASSLGGIRHGELFF. CDR3 DNA sequence: TGTGCCAGCAGTTTAGGAGGGATCCGGCACGGGGAGCTGTTTTTT.

This chain links TRBV18 with TRBJ2-5; D may be TRBD2 (6 bases). The CDR3 has 14 amino acids. CDR1 is KGHSH, CDR2 LQKENI, per germline. V was clipped by 5 bases and J by 12 bases, with 22 bases between them. The CDR3 sequence: CASSSPVTDGLKYF. Written as DNA, the CDR3 is TGTGCCAGCTCATCCCCTGTCACCGATGGACTAAAGTACTTC.

The rearrangement uses TRBV9 and TRBJ1-3; maybe TRBD1 (5 bases). This CDR3 comprises 15 residues. V was cut by 0 bases and J by 8 bases, with 15 bases left in between. The germline gives CDR1 SGDLS, CDR2 YYNGEE. The CDR3 DNA is TGTGCCAGCAGCGTAGAAACGCGGACATTCGACACCATATATTTT. It specifies CASSVETRTFDTIYF.

Comments on this clone: Other nucleotide sequences from this sample produce the same CDR3. The chain is built from TRBV28 and TRBJ1-5, with TRBD1 matching over 8 bases. The CDR3 spans 14 residues. In germline, CDR1 is MDHEN, CDR2 SYDVKM. J was trimmed by 1 base and V by 5 bases; bases with no gene match: 1. The CDR3 loop is CASSRTGSNQPQHF. CDR3 in DNA: TGTGCCAGCAGTAGGACAGGGAGCAATCAGCCCCAGCATTTT.

This sequence joins TRBV7-2 and TRBJ1-1; D is ambiguous. This CDR3 spans 14 amino acids. Germline V gene sequence: CDR1 SGHTA, CDR2 FQGNSA. V was shortened by 8 bases and J by 3 bases, with 16 bases between the two germline ends. The CDR3, as DNA: TGTGCCAGCGAGAATTATGCCGATTACACTGAAGCTTTCTTT. Residues: CASENYADYTEAFF.

The rearrangement joins TRBV7-2 to TRBJ2-1; TRBD1 matches 9 bases. Losses at the gene ends were 5 bases for V and 7 bases for J; bases not matched to a gene: 3. Germline loops: CDR1 SGHTA, CDR2 FQGNSA. This CDR3 spans 13 amino acids. In DNA, the CDR3 is TGTGCCAGCAGCAACGGACAGGGGAATGAGCAGTTCTTC. Protein product: CASSNGQGNEQFF.

The V gene is TRBV19, the J gene TRBJ1-6; 7 bases match TRBD1. CDR1 is LNHDA and CDR2 is SQIVND in the germline V gene (reference sequence). The CDR3 spans 17 residues. J lost 0 bases, V lost 7 bases, and 9 bases had no gene match. Written as DNA, the CDR3 is TGTGCCAGTAAGCCGGGACAGCAGAGCTCCTATAATTCACCCCTCCACTTT. Amino acids: CASKPGQQSSYNSPLHF.

The chain joins TRBV28 to TRBJ1-2; D unresolved. Trimming pared 5 bases from V and 1 base from J, leaving 8 bases between. Per germline, CDR1 MDHEN and CDR2 SYDVKM. The CDR3 is 13 amino acids. This chain's CDR3 is CASSTSGNYGYTF. The DNA of the CDR3 is TGTGCCAGCAGTACAAGTGGTAACTATGGCTACACCTTC.

This chain connects TRBV28 to TRBJ2-5, with D possibly TRBD2 on 7 matching bases. The CDR3 is made up of 15 amino acids. Germline V gene data show CDR1 as MDHEN and CDR2 as SYDVKM. V lost 7 bases and J lost 7, with 22 bases in between. CDR3 sequence (DNA): TGTGCCAGCAAAATGGAGGGAGGGGGAGGTTGGACCCAGTACTTC. Its translation is CASKMEGGGGWTQYF.

The chain uses TRBV27 and TRBJ1-1; 11 bases fit TRBD1. Losses at the gene ends were 3 bases for V and 6 bases for J; bases not matched to a gene: 3. The germline V gene has CDR1 MNHEY and CDR2 SMNVEV (reference sequence). The CDR3 covers 14 residues. The CDR3 coding sequence is TGTGCCAGCAGTTTGGGACAGGGGGGGTCTGAAGCTTTCTTT. Amino acid sequence: CASSLGQGGSEAFF.

V usage is TRBV27 and J usage is TRBJ1-6; TRBD1 agrees at 9 bases. Germline-derived CDR1 and CDR2 are MNHEY and SMNVEV (reference sequence). J was trimmed by 7 bases and V by 4 bases; bases with no gene match: 11. The CDR3 is made up of 17 amino acids. CDR3 sequence reads: CASSSPPGQGANSPLHF. The DNA for the CDR3 is TGTGCCAGCAGTTCGCCCCCGGGACAGGGCGCCAATTCACCCCTCCACTTT.

There are a few counts of this clone. The rearrangement joins TRBV14 to TRBJ1-6; 11 bases line up with TRBD1. The germline CDR1 and CDR2 sequences are SGHDN and FVKESK. This CDR3 is built from 15 residues. J was trimmed by 12 bases and V by 4 bases; bases with no gene match: 8. The CDR3 region is CASSLGQGANLPLHF. Here the CDR3 DNA reads TGTGCCAGCAGCCTAGGACAGGGGGCGAACTTACCCCTCCACTTT.

This chain connects TRBV12-3 or TRBV12-4 to TRBJ2-3; D is uncertain. The CDR3 loop spans 12 amino acids. Trimming took off 6 bases at V and 3 bases at J, with 7 bases between the two ends. The DNA of the CDR3 is TGTGCCAGCAGCCCTCGTACAGATACGCAGTATTTT. Protein sequence: CASSPRTDTQYF.

Written as DNA, the CDR3 is TGTGCCAGCAGTTACGGCCCGGGATACCCTACAGAGACCCAGTACTTC. This sequence encodes CASSYGPGYPTETQYF. This chain uses TRBV6-5 with TRBJ2-5; tentatively, D is TRBD2 (5 bases). This CDR3 region has 16 residues. Between the trimmed V and J ends, which lost 2 bases and 4 bases, there was a span of 17 bases. Germline V gene data show CDR1 as MNHEY and CDR2 as SVGAGI.

This clone turned up a few times. Other DNA sequences of this sample code for an identical CDR3. The chain joins TRBV7-2 to TRBJ2-1; possibly TRBD2 for D (5 bases). Trimming stripped 0 bases from V and 1 base from J, with 7 bases between. The CDR3 has 15 amino acids. CDR1 and CDR2 from the germline V gene are SGHTA and FQGNSA. CDR3 nucleotides: TGTGCCAGCAGCTTAGCGCGAGGGTCCTACAATGAGCAGTTCTTC. Translation: CASSLARGSYNEQFF.

V is TRBV19 and J is TRBJ2-1, with TRBD1 as a possible D gene (5 bases). The CDR3 has 15 amino acids. Trimming took 0 bases from V and 9 from J, leaving 15 bases between them. Germline lookup yields CDR1 LNHDA and CDR2 SQIVND (reference sequence). The CDR3 loop is CASSIDPFSGFEQFF. The CDR3 DNA reads as TGTGCCAGTAGTATAGATCCGTTCTCAGGGTTTGAGCAGTTCTTC. The entire variable domain, with the rest obtained from reference TRBV19 and TRBJ2-1, is as follows: DGGITQSPKYLFRKEGQNVTLSCEQNLNHDAMYWYRQDPGQGLRLIYYSQIVNDFQKGDIAEGYSVSREKKESFPLTVTSAQKNPTAFYLCASSIDPFSGFEQFFGPGTRLTVL.

Comment on this clone: One junction end does not reproduce the germline sequence, and a read error may be involved. This chain connects TRBV7-7 to TRBJ2-1; 10 bases map to TRBD2. This CDR3 contains 15 residues. Germline V gene lookup returns CDR1 SSHAT and CDR2 FNYEAQ (reference sequence). The CDR3 region is CASSFSLAGDNEQFF. CDR3 bases: TGTGCTAGCAGCTTCAGTCTAGCGGGGGACAATGAGCAGTTCTTC. The full variable domain, with the rest looked up from reference TRBV7-7 and TRBJ2-1, is GAGVSQSPRYKVTKRGQDVTLRCDPISSHATLYWYQQALGQGPEFLTYFNYEAQPDKSGLPSDRFSAERPEGSISTLTIQRTEQRDSAMYRCASSFSLAGDNEQFFGPGTRLTVL.

The chain joins TRBV9 to TRBJ2-2; possibly TRBD1 for D (6 bases). V lost 0 bases and J lost 6, with 12 bases in between. CDR3 length: 15 residues. CDR1 SGDLS and CDR2 YYNGEE come from the germline V gene. CDR3 protein: CASSVVGGAAGELFF. The CDR3 DNA reads as TGTGCCAGCAGCGTAGTAGGGGGTGCGGCCGGGGAGCTGTTTTTT. The full variable domain, with the rest looked up from reference TRBV9 and TRBJ2-2, is DSGVTQTPKHLITATGQRVTLRCSPRSGDLSVYWYQQSLDQGLQFLIQYYNGEERAKGNILERFSAQQFPDLHSELNLSSLELGDSALYFCASSVVGGAAGELFFGEGSRLTVL.

The genes are TRBV6-2 or TRBV6-3 and TRBJ2-7, with no clear D. Germline-derived CDR1 and CDR2 are MNHEY and SVGEGT. The CDR3 runs 13 residues. With 4 bases removed from V and 2 bases from J, the gap between germline ends came to 9 bases. DNA of the CDR3: TGTGCCAGCAGTTTAGCTCTGACCTACGAGCAGTACTTC. Its translation is CASSLALTYEQYF.